This T cell receptor (beta chain) comes out of a study of shared clonotypes between healthy human individuals. Study-wide background: For every donor, three CD4 naive, three CD4 memory, two CD8 naive and one CD8 memory plates were used.

Germline V gene lookup returns CDR1 SGHTA and CDR2 FQGNSA. This CDR3 comprises 17 residues. Unmatched junction bases numbered 10, after V lost 0 bases and J lost 5 bases. Source study methods: With immunoSEQ giving junction-only sequences and no quality scores, filtering differed. This table comes from immunoSEQ multiplex PCR, and its TCRdb copy is limited to in-frame clones, with some not included. V and J calls and clone size follow that table, whereas D and trimming were derived from the DNA. The sample shows some 1,600,000 clones, about 98% of them seen only once. Study findings and constraints: In this cohort, only blood was sampled, and tissue repertoires likely differ.

This clone was observed a single time. The antigen is undetermined. The donors, healthy adults who were HIV-negative, had experienced no recent acute infections or vaccinations. The chain combines TRBV7-2 with TRBJ2-5, with 9 positions matching TRBD2. Sample: naive CD4+ T cells sorted from blood. Subset specified: CD45RA+ positively selected. The TCR sequence derives from a young man in good health. The chain's CDR3 is CASSLARGSGRTETQYF. The CDR3, as DNA: TGTGCCAGCAGCTTAGCACGGGGGAGCGGGAGGACGGAGACCCAGTACTTC. Looking up the rest from reference TRBV7-2 and TRBJ2-5 gives the full variable domain: GAGVSQSPSNKVTEKGKDVELRCDPISGHTALYWYRQSLGQGLEFLIYFQGNSAPDKSGLPSDRFSAERTGGSVSTLTIQRTQQEDSAVYLCASSLARGSGRTETQYFGPGTRLLVL.